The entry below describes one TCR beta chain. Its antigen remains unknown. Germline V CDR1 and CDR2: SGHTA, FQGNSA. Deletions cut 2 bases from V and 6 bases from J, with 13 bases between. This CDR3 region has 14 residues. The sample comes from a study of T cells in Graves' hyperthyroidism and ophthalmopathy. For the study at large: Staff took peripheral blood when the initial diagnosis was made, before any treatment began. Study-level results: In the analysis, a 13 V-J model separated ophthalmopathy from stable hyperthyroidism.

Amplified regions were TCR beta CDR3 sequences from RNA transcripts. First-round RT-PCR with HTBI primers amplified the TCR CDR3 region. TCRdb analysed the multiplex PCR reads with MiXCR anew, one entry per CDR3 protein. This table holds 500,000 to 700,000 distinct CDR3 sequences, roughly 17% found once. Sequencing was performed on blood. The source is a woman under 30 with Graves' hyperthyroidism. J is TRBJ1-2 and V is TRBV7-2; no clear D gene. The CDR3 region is CASSLWVDSNGYTF. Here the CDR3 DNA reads TGTGCCAGCAGCTTATGGGTGGACTCGAATGGCTACACCTTC.